This T cell receptor beta chain stems from a study of blood T cell repertoires in COVID-19. The wider study: The United States, Italy and Spain provided the acute and convalescent COVID-19 samples. In each case, the material was cDNA or gDNA derived from T cells, B-cell-depleted T cells, or PBMCs.

The germline V gene encodes CDR1 SGHKS and CDR2 YYEKEE (reference sequence). This CDR3 comprises 16 residues. V was clipped by 4 bases and J by 6 bases, with 19 bases between them. Assay: immunoSEQ multiplex PCR; the TCRdb copy retains only in-frame clones and omits some. The sample consists of fewer than 50,000 clones, around 85% of them appearing once. Sequenced material: peripheral blood. V and J are TRBV5-5 and TRBJ2-2, with a weak D call TRBD1 (6 bases). The TCR originated in an elderly woman with acute or convalescent COVID-19. The CDR3 coding sequence is TGTGCCAGCAGCATACAGGGTGGGGGATTATCCGGGGAGCTGTTTTTT. Translated, it gives CASSIQGGGLSGELFF.